What follows describes a single T cell receptor (beta chain). Antigen unknown. A sample-barcoded 5' primer and a J-beta primer mix were used in a second PCR of roughly 7 to 12 cycles. TCRdb ran MiXCR on the 5' RACE reads and lists one entry per CDR3 protein. The sample carries roughly 930,000 distinct CDR3 sequences, roughly 52% recorded once. Each sample had at least 6 million PBMCs isolated. Trimming took off 5 bases at V and 2 bases at J, with 8 bases between the two ends. The germline gives CDR1 MNHEY, CDR2 SMNVEV (reference sequence). There are 13 residues in the CDR3. The data are from a study of blood T cells in healthy people across ages. Findings of the study overall: A roughly linear age-dependent decrease characterized TCR beta diversity per million T cells.

The sequencing sample was made of blood. The genes are TRBV27 and TRBJ2-3, with D perhaps TRBD1 or TRBD2 (5 bases each). The sequence was obtained from a man aged 25 to 40 in good health. CDR3 loop: CASSDGATDTQYF. In DNA, the CDR3 is TGTGCCAGCAGTGACGGGGCCACAGATACGCAGTATTTT.